The 22 T cell receptor beta chains below all came from one sample that was sequenced in a study of blood T cell repertoires in COVID-19 (dated by TCRdb to about 2020). The method was the immunoSEQ multiplex PCR assay. Held by TCRdb, this immuneACCESS table contains in-frame sequences only and omits some clones. Under half of the omission traces to an unresolved V gene where checked; the cause of the rest is unknown. The sample table holds roughly 180,000 clones, of which 86% were seen once. 0.99% of the sample comes from the top ten. Specimen: peripheral blood. Source of these receptors: a man younger than 30 with acute or convalescent COVID-19.

The chain employs TRBV5-4 and TRBJ2-1; 7 positions agree with TRBD1. CDR1 and CDR2 from the germline V gene are SGHNT and YYREEE (reference sequence). Unmatched junction bases numbered 6, after V lost 3 bases and J lost 3 bases. The CDR3 is 15 amino acids. The CDR3 DNA reads TGTGCCAGCAGCTCCCTCCAGGGGGACTACAATGAGCAGTTCTTC. Translating gives CASSSLQGDYNEQFF.

DNA of the CDR3: TGCAGCGTTGACCGACAGGGGGCTAACTATGGCTACACCTTC. Translating it yields CSVDRQGANYGYTF. This rearrangement joins TRBV29-1 to TRBJ1-2; 9 nucleotides match TRBD1. CDR1 and CDR2 (germline): SQVTM, ANQGSEA. Trimming at V came to 3 bases and at J to 0 bases, leaving 2 bases not matched to a gene. The CDR3 covers 14 residues.

V usage is TRBV5-1 and J usage is TRBJ2-2, with D unclear. Germline V gene sequence: CDR1 SGHRS, CDR2 YFSETQ. This CDR3 has 12 residues. V was pared by 1 base and J by 5 bases, with 3 bases between. This chain's CDR3 is CASSLITGELFF. Written as DNA, the CDR3 is TGCGCCAGCAGCTTGATAACCGGGGAGCTGTTTTTT.

The chain couples TRBV2 to TRBJ2-5, with 9 bases matching TRBD2. Trimming at V came to 0 bases and at J to 0 bases, leaving 11 bases not matched to a gene. Germline V gene data show CDR1 as SNHLY and CDR2 as FYNNEI. The CDR3 length is 19 residues. The CDR3 sequence: CASSEARGGGAPNQETQYF. CDR3 DNA sequence: TGTGCCAGCAGTGAAGCGCGGGGCGGGGGGGCTCCCAACCAAGAGACCCAGTACTTC.

The chain is built from TRBV5-5 and TRBJ1-5; 8 bases fit TRBD1. CDR1 is SGHKS, CDR2 YYEKEE, per germline (reference sequence). CDR3 length: 15 amino acids. V trimming: 2 bases; J trimming: 5 bases; junction bases outside the gene matches: 6. In nucleotides, the CDR3 is TGTGCCAGCAGCTTTTCGGGACAGGAATATCAGCCCCAGCATTTT. The encoded protein is CASSFSGQEYQPQHF.

The genes are TRBV10-3 and TRBJ2-3, with 15 bases identical to TRBD2. V gave up 4 bases and J gave up 3 bases; unmatched junction bases: 14. Germline CDR1 ENHRY, CDR2 SYGVKD. The CDR3 has 20 residues. CDR3 DNA: TGTGCCATCAGTGGCGGGACTAGCGGGGGGACCGGTCAAAAGACAGATACGCAGTATTTT. Protein sequence: CAISGGTSGGTGQKTDTQYF.

This sequence joins TRBV20-1 and TRBJ2-7; a possible D gene is TRBD2 (5 bases). The V gene lost 6 bases and the J gene lost 2 bases, with 8 bases spanning the gap. The CDR3 consists of 11 residues. Per germline, CDR1 DFQATT and CDR2 SNEGSKA (reference sequence). This CDR3 reads CSAEGPYEQYF. CDR3 nucleotides: TGCAGTGCCGAGGGCCCCTACGAGCAGTACTTC.

The genes are TRBV2 and TRBJ2-3; D unclear. There are 13 residues in the CDR3. Trimming took 9 bases from V and 1 from J, leaving 11 bases between them. CDR1 and CDR2 (germline): SNHLY, FYNNEI. As DNA, the CDR3 is TGTGCCAGGGCCGCTTTGGGCACAGATACGCAGTATTTT. Translating it yields CARAALGTDTQYF.

The chain couples TRBV6-1 to TRBJ1-2; no definite D call. V was shortened by 0 bases and J by 3 bases, with 17 bases between the two germline ends. The germline CDR1 and CDR2 sequences are MNHNS and SASEGT. The CDR3 spans 17 residues. The CDR3 here is CASSEAVGNSNYYGYTF. The CDR3 nucleotides read TGTGCCAGCAGTGAAGCCGTGGGCAATTCAAACTACTATGGCTACACCTTC.

V is TRBV7-8 and J is TRBJ1-1; D call uncertain. In germline, CDR1 is SGHVS, CDR2 FQNEAQ. The CDR3 is 13 amino acids. The V gene lost 5 bases and the J gene lost 0 bases, with 7 bases spanning the gap. Here the CDR3 DNA reads TGTGCCAGCAGCCAGAGGGTGAACACTGAAGCTTTCTTT. Translation: CASSQRVNTEAFF.

The chain links TRBV5-5 to TRBJ1-1; a weak D match, TRBD1 (6 bases). V was clipped by 0 bases and J by 3 bases, with 6 bases between them. This CDR3 is built from 13 residues. CDR1 is SGHKS, CDR2 YYEKEE, per germline (reference sequence). The DNA of the CDR3 is TGTGCCAGCAGCTTGGACAGGGACACTGAAGCTTTCTTT. Protein sequence: CASSLDRDTEAFF.

V and J are TRBV19 and TRBJ2-2; tentative D call: TRBD2 (7 bases). The ends were cut back, 9 bases at V and 4 bases at J, with 18 bases in the middle. Germline values: CDR1 LNHDA, CDR2 SQIVND (reference sequence). The CDR3 length is 15 residues. In nucleotides, the CDR3 is TGTGCCAGCATCGGGGGGCTCTGGGGCACCGGGGAGCTGTTTTTT. This sequence encodes CASIGGLWGTGELFF.

V gene TRBV9 combines with J gene TRBJ1-1, with D possibly matching TRBD1 (6 bases). The V end lost 3 bases, the J end lost 4 bases, and 13 bases lay between the germline ends. CDR1 is SGDLS and CDR2 is YYNGEE in the germline V gene. There are 14 residues in the CDR3. This CDR3 is CASSAQGGSTEAFF. Written as DNA, the CDR3 is TGTGCCAGCAGCGCACAGGGTGGTAGCACTGAAGCTTTCTTT.

The V and J genes are TRBV5-1 and TRBJ2-6; TRBD1 matches 8 bases. After removal of 2 bases from V and 0 bases from J, the junction contained 7 bases not matched to a gene. The CDR3 spans 18 residues. From germline, CDR1 is SGHRS and CDR2 YFSETQ. The CDR3 spells CASSLVGTGSSGANVLTF. The CDR3 DNA reads as TGCGCCAGCAGCTTAGTCGGGACAGGTAGCTCTGGGGCCAACGTCCTGACTTTC.

V usage is TRBV28 and J usage is TRBJ1-4, with D possibly being TRBD1 (5 bases). This CDR3 spans 11 amino acids. Trimming pared 6 bases from V and 15 bases from J, leaving 14 bases between. Per the germline V gene, CDR1 is MDHEN and CDR2 is SYDVKM. In DNA form, the CDR3 reads TGTGCCAGCAGGACAGACCGGGGGGTGTTTTTT. It translates to CASRTDRGVFF. Filled out from reference TRBV28 and TRBJ1-4, the complete variable domain reads DVKVTQSSRYLVKRTGEKVFLECVQDMDHENMFWYRQDPGLGLRLIYFSYDVKMKEKGDIPEGYSVSREKKERFSLILESASTNQTSMYLCASRTDRGVFFGSGTQLSVL.

This clone showed up just a few times. This rearrangement joins TRBV14 to TRBJ1-5, with a weak D call TRBD1 (6 bases). Trimming removed 4 bases from V and 3 bases from J, with 16 bases in between. The CDR3 consists of 16 residues. Germline V gives CDR1 SGHDN, CDR2 FVKESK. CDR3 residues: CASSPRVGQHNQPQHF. As DNA, the CDR3 is TGTGCCAGCAGCCCGCGGGTTGGACAGCACAATCAGCCCCAGCATTTT.

The V and J genes are TRBV24-1 and TRBJ2-5; TRBD1 matches at 10 bases. The J segment lost 4 bases and the V segment lost 1 base, leaving 5 bases of the junction unmatched. Per germline, CDR1 KGHDR and CDR2 SFDVKD. The CDR3 sequence is 16 residues long. The CDR3 coding sequence is TGTGCCACCAGTGATTTCGGGACAGGGGATACAGAGACCCAGTACTTC. Protein sequence: CATSDFGTGDTETQYF.

This clone showed up just a few times. This chain uses TRBV2 with TRBJ1-6; D not certain. The CDR3 has 16 amino acids. V lost 2 bases, J lost 0 bases, and 8 bases lay in between. Germline V gives CDR1 SNHLY, CDR2 FYNNEI. The CDR3 reads CASSELSISYNSPLHF. The CDR3 nucleotides read TGTGCCAGCAGTGAATTGTCAATCTCCTATAATTCACCCCTCCACTTT. Variable domain in full (rest from reference TRBV2 and TRBJ1-6): EPEVTQTPSHQVTQMGQEVILRCVPISNHLYFYWYRQILGQKVEFLVSFYNNEISEKSEIFDDQFSVERPDGSNFTLKIRSTKLEDSAMYFCASSELSISYNSPLHFGNGTRLTVT.

The chain uses TRBV6-5 and TRBJ2-1, with a tentative D call TRBD2 (6 bases). Trimming pared 5 bases from V and 4 bases from J, leaving 12 bases between. Germline lookup yields CDR1 MNHEY and CDR2 SVGAGI. This CDR3 has 14 amino acids. The CDR3 protein is CASSRRGSYNEQFF. In nucleotides, the CDR3 is TGTGCCAGCAGTAGGCGGGGTTCATACAATGAGCAGTTCTTC.

The V call is TRBV5-8, the J call TRBJ2-1; D is unresolved. V shed 2 bases and J shed 5 bases, with 11 bases lying between them. Germline CDR1 is SGHTS and CDR2 is YDEGEE. The CDR3 extends over 14 amino acids. DNA for the CDR3: TGTGCCAGCAGCTTTCCTGGCTTAAACAATGAGCAGTTCTTC. Translated: CASSFPGLNNEQFF.

V and J are TRBV19 and TRBJ2-7, with TRBD2 identical over 7 bases. The V segment lost 3 bases and the J segment 4 bases; nucleotides outside the gene matches: 6. There are 14 residues in the CDR3. Germline CDR1 LNHDA, CDR2 SQIVND (reference sequence). The CDR3 region is CASSIGTMMYEQYF. The DNA of the CDR3 is TGTGCCAGTAGTATTGGGACTATGATGTACGAGCAGTACTTC.

This chain links TRBV6-5 with TRBJ1-5; a possible D gene is TRBD1 (5 bases). The V gene's germline CDR1 is MNHEY and CDR2 SVGAGI. The CDR3 sequence is 15 residues long. V lost 7 bases and J 6 bases, leaving 19 bases between the germline ends. The CDR3 is CASIDAGGLVQPQHF. CDR3 coding DNA: TGTGCCAGCATCGACGCCGGGGGGTTGGTTCAGCCCCAGCATTTT.